Each of the 8 T cell receptor beta chains below was sequenced from the same sample in a study of regulatory T cells in long-lasting Graves disease (dated by TCRdb to the early 2020s). This sample's time point label indicates: newly diagnosed GD, antithyroid drugs for less than 3 months. For both TCR sequencing and RNA sequencing, RNA was extracted from PBMCs in TRIzol. The library was made by multiplex PCR. The sequencer was an Illumina HiSeq 4000. TCR beta libraries were built with iRepertoire HTBI primers and Arm-PCR amplification of CDR3 regions. The raw public data were reprocessed by TCRdb itself: fastp quality trimming at Q25, MiXCR clonotype calling, in-frame beta chains only. Each CDR3 protein gets just one entry, which takes the most common genes and DNA from the rows behind it. The sample includes 520,000 or so distinct CDR3 sequences, with approximately 12% observed a single time. Roughly 8.9% of the sample lies in the top ten.

The same data also contributed to another study, on T cells in Graves' hyperthyroidism and ophthalmopathy.

This specimen consisted of peripheral blood mononuclear cells (PBMCs), obtained at new diagnosis, from a patient treated with antithyroid drugs. Source of these receptors: a woman aged 30 to 39 with Graves disease. Donor details come from another sample of the same person, matched by shared clones.

This clonotype was seen repeatedly, ten times or more. V gene TRBV5-5 combines with J gene TRBJ2-2; TRBD1 agrees at 7 bases. CDR3 length equals 15 residues. V dropped 2 bases and J dropped 6; count of bases not matched to a gene: 7. CDR1 SGHKS and CDR2 YYEKEE come from the germline V gene (reference sequence). The CDR3 bases are TGTGCCAGCAGCTTCGGACAGGCCCCCGCCGGGGAGCTGTTTTTT. Amino acids: CASSFGQAPAGELFF. Supplemented by reference TRBV5-5 and TRBJ2-2, the full variable domain reads DAGVTQSPTHLIKTRGQQVTLRCSPISGHKSVSWYQQVLGQGPQFIFQYYEKEERGRGNFPDRFSARQFPNYSSELNVNALLLGDSALYLCASSFGQAPAGELFFGEGSRLTVL.

The chain is built from TRBV10-1 and TRBJ1-2; 7 nucleotides agree with TRBD1. Germline V gives CDR1 WNHNN, CDR2 SYGVQD (reference sequence). There are 15 residues in the CDR3. V shed 6 bases and J 0 bases; nucleotides not matched to a gene: 7. Here the CDR3 DNA reads TGCGCCAGCAGGATCCGGGACAGAACTAACTATGGCTACACCTTC. Residues: CASRIRDRTNYGYTF.

Ten or more counts support this clonotype. This chain connects TRBV27 to TRBJ2-3, with TRBD2 identical over 15 bases. CDR3 length: 16 amino acids. With 6 bases clipped from V and 4 bases from J, the junction kept 5 bases outside the gene matches. The germline V gene has CDR1 MNHEY and CDR2 SMNVEV (reference sequence). In nucleotides, the CDR3 is TGTGCCAGCAGGGCGGGACTAGCGGGAGGTTCAGATACGCAGTATTTT. It yields the protein CASRAGLAGGSDTQYF.

This clonotype was recorded a few times. The V and J genes are TRBV6-2 or TRBV6-3 and TRBJ2-7, with a possible D match to TRBD1 (5 bases). Deletions cut 5 bases from V and 2 bases from J, with 16 bases between. This CDR3 is 15 amino acids long. The germline gives CDR1 MNHEY, CDR2 SVGEGT. CDR3 nucleotide sequence: TGTGCCAGCAGTGAATGGGCAGGGCCAGCCTACGAGCAGTACTTC. The encoded protein is CASSEWAGPAYEQYF.

The chain couples TRBV19 to TRBJ2-2; no definite D call. This CDR3 spans 15 amino acids. Germline CDR1 and CDR2: LNHDA and SQIVND (reference sequence). Trimming took 5 bases from V and 2 from J, leaving 12 bases between them. The CDR3 loop is CASSPLSVNTGELFF. In nucleotides, the CDR3 is TGTGCCAGTAGTCCTCTAAGTGTAAACACCGGGGAGCTGTTTTTT.

This clonotype was counted a few times. V is TRBV5-6 and J is TRBJ2-3; D may be TRBD2 (6 bases). Germline V CDR1 and CDR2: SGHDT, YYEEEE. The CDR3 runs to 15 residues. V lost 4 bases, J lost 0 bases, and 12 bases lay in between. CDR3 residues: CASSEGLFSTDTQYF. CDR3 nucleotide sequence: TGTGCCAGCAGCGAGGGACTTTTCAGCACAGATACGCAGTATTTT.

This clonotype was counted ten times or more. The chain uses TRBV29-1 and TRBJ2-1; the match to TRBD2 covers 7 bases. From germline, CDR1 is SQVTM and CDR2 ANQGSEA. The CDR3 extends over 14 amino acids. V gave up 6 bases and J gave up 6 bases; unmatched junction bases: 11. CDR3 in DNA: TGCAGCGTAGCGCCGGGCCGGGAGGCCAATGAGCAGTTCTTC. Encoded protein: CSVAPGREANEQFF.

The sample holds many counts of this clonotype. The J gene is TRBJ2-3, the V gene TRBV6-1; D is possibly TRBD1 or TRBD2 (7 bases each). The J call may be mistaken, given a closer DNA end match to TRBJ2-7. Germline V gene lookup returns CDR1 MNHNS and CDR2 SASEGT. The CDR3 sequence is 15 residues long. This chain's CDR3 is CASIQGGTNSYEQYF. The CDR3 DNA reads as TGTGCCAGCATCCAGGGGGGGACGAACTCCTACGAGCAGTACTTC.